This T cell receptor beta chain appears in the sequencing data of a study of cytomegalovirus exposure and HLA in healthy donors. Vbeta (60) and Jbeta (13) primers were used in the PCR. This table comes from immunoSEQ multiplex PCR, and its TCRdb copy is limited to in-frame clones, with some not included. The data hold under 200,000 clones, with roughly 82% observed a single time. Germline CDR1 and CDR2: MDHEN and SYDVKM. The germline V and J ends were trimmed by 4 bases and 4 bases, with 22 bases remaining between them. CDR3 length: 17 amino acids. The sample comprised PBMCs. The receptor was isolated from a girl under 18 in good health and CMV-seropositive. The rearrangement uses TRBV28 and TRBJ1-2; tentatively, D is TRBD1 (5 bases). CDR3 coding DNA: TGTGCCAGCAGTTACCCGGGGGTGGGTTTCTCCGGCTATGGCTACACCTTC. Translating gives CASSYPGVGFSGYGYTF.